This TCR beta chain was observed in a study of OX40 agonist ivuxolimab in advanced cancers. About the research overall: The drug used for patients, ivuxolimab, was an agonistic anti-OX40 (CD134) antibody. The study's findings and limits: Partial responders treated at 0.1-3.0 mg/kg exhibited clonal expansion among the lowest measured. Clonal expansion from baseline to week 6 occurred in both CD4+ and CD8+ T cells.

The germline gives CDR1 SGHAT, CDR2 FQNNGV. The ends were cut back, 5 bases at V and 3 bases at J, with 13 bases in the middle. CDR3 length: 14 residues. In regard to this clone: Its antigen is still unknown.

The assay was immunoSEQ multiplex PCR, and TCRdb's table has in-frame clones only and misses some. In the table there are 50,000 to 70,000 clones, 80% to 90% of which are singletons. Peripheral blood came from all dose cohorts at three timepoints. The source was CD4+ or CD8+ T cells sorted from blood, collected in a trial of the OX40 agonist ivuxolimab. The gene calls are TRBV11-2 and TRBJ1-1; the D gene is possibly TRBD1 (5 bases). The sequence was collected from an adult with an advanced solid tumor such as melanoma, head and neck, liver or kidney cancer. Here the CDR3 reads CASSDGAWDTEAFF. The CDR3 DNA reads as TGTGCCAGCAGCGACGGGGCCTGGGACACTGAAGCTTTCTTT.